The rows below give T cell receptor beta chains drawn from one sample of a study of blood T cell repertoires in COVID-19. Produced via immunoSEQ multiplex PCR; TCRdb's table is partial and in-frame only. This sample has 170,000 or so clones; roughly 88% occur once, and the top ten carry 5.5% to 8%. The sequencing sample was made of peripheral blood. These receptors were collected from a middle-aged woman with COVID-19, enrolled during active disease. CDR3s include the opening cysteine and the closing phenylalanine or tryptophan. The D gene is left open where the match is weak. For some rows the clone size is stated as once, few or many, or as a class when expanded; others skip it.

D gene | J gene | clone size | V gene | CDR3 DNA | CDR3 protein
. | TRBJ1-3 | . | TRBV29-1 | TGCAGCGTTGAGTTGCCGGGGGGAAACACCATATATTTT | CSVELPGGNTIYF
. | TRBJ2-3 | . | TRBV6-4 | TGTGCCAGCAGTGAACGCGGGGAGAGCACAGATACGCAGTATTTT | CASSERGESTDTQYF
. | TRBJ1-2 | . | TRBV5-1 | TGCGCCAGCAGCTCCACGGGTCGGGAGGGCTACACCTTC | CASSSTGREGYTF
. | TRBJ2-1 | . | TRBV2 | TGTGCCAGGGGAGAGGATGAGCAGTTCTTC | CARGEDEQFF
. | TRBJ2-7 | . | TRBV19 | TGTGCCAGTAGTGCCGGGACTTTGGGGAAGTACGAGCAGTACTTC | CASSAGTLGKYEQYF
TRBD1 | TRBJ1-1 | . | TRBV10-3 | TGTGCCATCAGTGATTCAGGGGGGAACACTGAAGCTTTCTTT | CAISDSGGNTEAFF
. | TRBJ2-2 | few | TRBV5-6 | TGTGCCAGCAGCCCGGGACTGATGGAGGAGCTGTTTTTT | CASSPGLMEELFF
TRBD1 | TRBJ2-7 | . | TRBV12-5 | TGTGCTAGTGGACCCTACAGGGGTCGGGGCGAGCAGTACTTC | CASGPYRGRGEQYF
. | TRBJ2-7 | . | TRBV7-9 | TGTGCCAGCAGTTACGAGAACGGGATCGAGCAGTACTTC | CASSYENGIEQYF
. | TRBJ2-1 | few | TRBV5-1 | TGCGCCAGCAGCTTGGCGGGAGTCACGGTACCCTACAATGAGCAGTTCTTC | CASSLAGVTVPYNEQFF
. | TRBJ1-1 | . | TRBV6-5 | TGTGCCAGCAGGGGAGGGATGGCGAACACTGAAGCTTTCTTT | CASRGGMANTEAFF
. | TRBJ2-3 | once | TRBV5-1 | TGCGCCAGCAGCTTGTCGGCTCGAGGCAGTGGGGATACGCAGTATTTT | CASSLSARGSGDTQYF
TRBD2 | TRBJ2-5 | . | TRBV4-1 | TGCGCCAGCAGCCAAGCCCCCGCTAGCGGCCAAGAGACCCAGTACTTC | CASSQAPASGQETQYF
TRBD1 | TRBJ1-1 | . | TRBV6-5 | TGTGCCAGCAGTTACCGAGTGACAGGGGAGAACACTGAAGCTTTCTTT | CASSYRVTGENTEAFF
. | TRBJ2-7 | . | TRBV19 | TGTGCCAGTAGCATTAACCTAGCTTACGAGCAGTACTTC | CASSINLAYEQYF
. | TRBJ1-5 | . | TRBV15 | TGTGCCACCAGCTTCGGGAGAGCCACCCTAAATCAGCCCCAGCATTTT | CATSFGRATLNQPQHF
TRBD2 | TRBJ2-1 | . | TRBV6-4 | TGTGCCAGCAGTGCGCTAGCGGGATCCTACAATGAGCAGTTCTTC | CASSALAGSYNEQFF
. | TRBJ1-3 | few | TRBV4-1 | TGCGCCAGCAGCCAGGATCAGGGCTCTGGAAACACCATATATTTT | CASSQDQGSGNTIYF
. | TRBJ2-7 | . | TRBV4-1 | TGCGCCAGCAGGGGGCAGGGGCTCGACGAGCAGTACTTC | CASRGQGLDEQYF
. | TRBJ2-6 | . | TRBV19 | TGTGCCAGTAGAGAAGGGGCAGGTATGGCATTCTCTGGGGCCAACGTCCTGACTTTC | CASREGAGMAFSGANVLTF
. | TRBJ2-7 | . | TRBV6-5 | TGTGCCAGCAGGCCCCGGAGGGGGCAGTTTTGGGAGCAGTACTTC | CASRPRRGQFWEQYF
TRBD2 | TRBJ2-7 | . | TRBV5-5 | TGTGCCAGCAGCTCCGGGGGGTACAGGTCGCGGACCTACGAGCAGTACTTC | CASSSGGYRSRTYEQYF
TRBD1 | TRBJ1-2 | . | TRBV3-1/TRBV3-2 | TGTGCCAGCAGCCAAGGTCAGGGGGATGGCTACACCTTC | CASSQGQGDGYTF
TRBD1 | TRBJ1-6 | . | TRBV19 | TGTGCCAGTAGCATACCCCCGGGACAGGTTCGTTCACCCCTCCACTTT | CASSIPPGQVRSPLHF
. | TRBJ2-6 | . | TRBV7-8 | TGTGCCAGCAGCTTAGGCGTTGGTGGTCTCAACGTCCTGACTTTC | CASSLGVGGLNVLTF
TRBD2 | TRBJ2-3 | . | TRBV3-1/TRBV3-2 | TGTGCCAGCAGCCAAGATGTGGGCATAGCGGGAGGGGTTGGCCGGGAAAAGGGAGATACGCAGTATTTT | CASSQDVGIAGGVGREKGDTQYF
TRBD1 | TRBJ2-7 | few | TRBV6-1 | TGTGCCAGCAGTGGCGCTCGACAGGGGAGCTCCTACGAGCAGTACTTC | CASSGARQGSSYEQYF
. | TRBJ2-1 | . | TRBV21-1 | TGTGCCAGCAGCGAATCTTCGGTCAGGGATGAGCAGTTCTTC | CASSESSVRDEQFF
. | TRBJ2-1 | . | TRBV20-1 | TGCAGTGCTAGTGGTCTAGCCGATGAGCAGTTCTTC | CSASGLADEQFF
. | TRBJ1-6 | . | TRBV28 | TGTGCCAGCAAGCGGAACAGTTTTAATTCACCCCTCCACTTT | CASKRNSFNSPLHF
TRBD1 | TRBJ1-1 | . | TRBV5-6 | TGTGCCAGCAGCCCGACAGGGGGCCCCACTGAAGCTTTCTTT | CASSPTGGPTEAFF
TRBD2 | TRBJ2-2 | . | TRBV11-2 | TGTGCCAGCAGTTCGAGGACTAGCGGGGGATCCCCCACCGGGGAGCTGTTTTTT | CASSSRTSGGSPTGELFF
. | TRBJ2-7 | . | TRBV28 | TGTGCCAGCACTTCCCAGGGGATGGCGCCGATTAGCTACGAGCAGTACTTC | CASTSQGMAPISYEQYF
. | TRBJ2-7 | . | TRBV9 | TGTGCCAGCAGCGTAGCGCGGGACAGTTCGTACGAGCAGTACTTC | CASSVARDSSYEQYF
. | TRBJ2-7 | few | TRBV9 | TGTGCCAGCAGCGTAGTCGTAGAGGGCGAGCAGTACTTC | CASSVVVEGEQYF
. | TRBJ2-7 | . | TRBV27 | TGTGCCAGCAGTTTCCAGGCTTCATCCTACGAGCAGTACTTC | CASSFQASSYEQYF
. | TRBJ1-2 | . | TRBV28 | TGTGCCAGCAGTTCCGGACCCGGGGACTATGGCTACACCTTC | CASSSGPGDYGYTF
. | TRBJ2-3 | once | TRBV6-5 | TGTGCCAGCAGCCCCACTCACACAGATACGCAGTATTTT | CASSPTHTDTQYF
. | TRBJ1-1 | few | TRBV6-5 | TGTGCCAGCCCTGAGGGTCGCGCCACTGAAGCTTTCTTT | CASPEGRATEAFF
TRBD1 | TRBJ2-5 | . | TRBV6-5 | TGTGCCAGCAGAAATACAGGGGGCCACCGTGGCCAGTACTTC | CASRNTGGHRGQYF
. | TRBJ2-5 | . | TRBV10-1 | TGCGCCAGCAGTGAGTCGGTGAGAGGCGTGGAGACCCAGTACTTC | CASSESVRGVETQYF
. | TRBJ1-2 | . | TRBV6-5 | TGTGCCAGCAGTTACTCGAAACAGGGAGGCTACACCTTC | CASSYSKQGGYTF
. | TRBJ2-7 | few | TRBV13 | TGTGCCAGCAGCCCGTTGGAGGGCCCAACCTACGAGCAGTACTTC | CASSPLEGPTYEQYF
. | TRBJ2-7 | . | TRBV6-5 | TGTGCCAGCAGCCCCGGGACAACCTACGAGCAGTACTTC | CASSPGTTYEQYF
TRBD1 | TRBJ1-2 | . | TRBV10-2 | TGCGCCAGCAGTCCGGGACAGGGTGTCTATGGCTACACCTTC | CASSPGQGVYGYTF
TRBD1 | TRBJ2-2 | . | TRBV10-2 | TGCGCCAGCAGTGTCCGTGGGCAGGGGGCGAACACCGGGGAGCTGTTTTTT | CASSVRGQGANTGELFF
. | TRBJ2-7 | once | TRBV21-1 | TGTGCCAGCAGCAAAGTGAGGACTAGCGGCTCCTACGAGCAGTACTTC | CASSKVRTSGSYEQYF
TRBD1 | TRBJ2-1 | . | TRBV27 | TGTGCCAGCAGTCTCCCGGACAGGGAGCAGTTCTTC | CASSLPDREQFF
. | TRBJ1-1 | . | TRBV5-4 | TGTGCCAGCAGCCAGGGAATCAACACTGAAGCTTTCTTT | CASSQGINTEAFF
. | TRBJ2-6 | . | TRBV6-4 | TGTGCCAGCAGTGGAGGACAGCCAGTCTCTGGGGCCAACGTCCTGACTTTC | CASSGGQPVSGANVLTF